Listed here are 28 T cell receptor beta chains from one sample, sequenced in a study of T cells in Graves' hyperthyroidism and ophthalmopathy. Amplification targeted TCR beta CDR3 regions from RNA transcripts. The TCR CDR3 was amplified in a first-round RT-PCR using the HTBI primer set. Using its own MiXCR run on the multiplex PCR reads, TCRdb lists one record per CDR3 protein. The sample consists of 500,000 or so distinct CDR3 sequences, approximately 16% of them appearing once. The source material was blood. Source of these receptors: a woman under 40 with Graves' ophthalmopathy.

This clonotype was counted many times. The gene calls are TRBV10-3 and TRBJ2-1; 12 nucleotides align to TRBD2. The V segment lost 2 bases and the J segment 0 bases; nucleotides outside the gene matches: 5. The CDR3 consists of 18 residues. Germline CDR1 ENHRY, CDR2 SYGVKD. The CDR3: CAISEGLAGPSSYNEQFF. DNA for the CDR3: TGTGCCATCAGTGAGGGACTAGCGGGACCGAGCTCCTACAATGAGCAGTTCTTC.

This clonotype was counted only a few times. This may be a read error, as it is one base from a much larger clone. The gene calls are TRBV20-1 and TRBJ2-1; D not resolved. Germline V gene data show CDR1 as DFQATT and CDR2 as SNEGSKA (reference sequence). The CDR3 is made up of 15 amino acids. Trimming took 1 base from V and 3 from J, leaving 13 bases between them. The CDR3 DNA is TGCAGTGCTAGAGTGCTAGTGGTGCTCTACAATGAGCAGTTCTTC. As protein: CSARVLVVLYNEQFF.

This clonotype appeared a few times. The chain links TRBV7-9 to TRBJ2-4; 7 bases are shared with TRBD1. CDR1 and CDR2 (germline): SEHNR, FQNEAQ (reference sequence). The CDR3 totals 16 residues. The V and J ends lost 6 bases and 2 bases, in that order; junction bases with no gene match: 10. The CDR3 loop is CASSYTTGITKNIQYF. The CDR3 DNA sequence: TGTGCCAGCAGTTATACGACAGGGATAACCAAAAACATTCAGTACTTC.

This clonotype has more than one count but fewer than ten. The chain couples TRBV29-1 to TRBJ2-3, with unresolved D. The CDR3 runs 12 residues. V was trimmed by 3 bases and J by 2 bases, leaving 6 bases between them. Germline CDR1 SQVTM, CDR2 ANQGSEA. In nucleotides, the CDR3 is TGCAGCGTTGAGGCTGCCACAGATACGCAGTATTTT. Translating it yields CSVEAATDTQYF.

This sequence joins TRBV11-2 and TRBJ1-1; D remains ambiguous. The germline gives CDR1 SGHAT, CDR2 FQNNGV. This CDR3 is built from 15 residues. V was clipped by 5 bases and J by 4 bases, with 17 bases between them. This chain's CDR3 is CASSPGPREGTEAFF. CDR3 bases: TGTGCCAGCAGCCCTGGGCCGAGGGAGGGCACTGAAGCTTTCTTT.

This clonotype was picked up many times. The J gene is TRBJ1-4, the V gene TRBV12-3 or TRBV12-4; weak D call: TRBD1 (6 bases). The V end was cut by 3 bases, the J end by 6 bases, with 14 bases between. This CDR3 is 15 amino acids long. CDR3 amino acids: CASSFVAGADEKLFF. Here the CDR3 DNA reads TGTGCCAGCAGTTTTGTGGCAGGGGCGGATGAAAAACTGTTTTTT.

The chain combines TRBV20-1 with TRBJ1-2, with D hard to call. Trimming shortened V by 4 bases and J by 13 bases, and 13 bases separated the two germline ends. CDR3 length: 10 amino acids. The germline gives CDR1 DFQATT, CDR2 SNEGSKA (reference sequence). CDR3 DNA: TGCAGTGCTACTCCGACGGCGGCCACCTTC. Its translation is CSATPTAATF.

This clonotype occurred many times. The chain recombines TRBV24-1 with TRBJ1-4, with D possibly TRBD1 on 6 matching bases. This CDR3 has 14 amino acids. Looked up from germline, CDR1 is KGHDR and CDR2 is SFDVKD. V shed 7 bases and J shed 8 bases, with 16 bases lying between them. The CDR3 bases are TGTGCCACCAGCGGAACAGGGACGGAAGAAAAACTGTTTTTT. Translation gives CATSGTGTEEKLFF.

This clonotype has at least ten counts. This chain uses TRBV30 with TRBJ1-2; possible D gene TRBD1, 5 bases. CDR3 size: 13 residues. CDR1 is GTSNPN and CDR2 is SVGIG in the germline V gene (reference sequence). This CDR3 is CASLDRTNYGYTF. For the CDR3, the DNA is TGTGCGAGCCTTGACAGAACTAACTATGGCTACACCTTC.

V and J are TRBV2 and TRBJ2-2; the D is unclear. The germline V and J ends were trimmed by 6 bases and 1 base, with 15 bases remaining between them. Germline assignment: CDR1 SNHLY and CDR2 FYNNEI. The CDR3 totals 16 residues. The CDR3 DNA is TGTGCCAGCAGGAAATTTGTTACCGGGAACACCGGGGAGCTGTTTTTT. Amino acids: CASRKFVTGNTGELFF.

This clonotype was detected many times. The V call is TRBV2, the J call TRBJ1-3; D may be TRBD1 (6 bases). CDR3 size: 17 residues. The V gene lost 6 bases and the J gene lost 2 bases, with 20 bases spanning the gap. Per germline, CDR1 SNHLY and CDR2 FYNNEI. The CDR3 spells CASSLVQGWMTGNTIYF. The CDR3 bases are TGTGCCAGCAGCCTCGTACAGGGATGGATGACTGGAAACACCATATATTTT.

Judged by abundance, this clonotype is medium-sized. V usage is TRBV11-1 and J usage is TRBJ2-1; D is perhaps TRBD2 (6 bases). In germline, CDR1 is SGHAT, CDR2 FQDESV (reference sequence). The CDR3 has 19 residues. The V and J ends lost 2 bases and 2 bases respectively, with 22 bases between them. CDR3 coding DNA: TGTGCCAGCAGCTTATATGCCCCTGGGCGGGGCGCAACCTACAATGAGCAGTTCTTC. As protein: CASSLYAPGRGATYNEQFF.

J is TRBJ1-5 and V is TRBV6-1; possibly TRBD1 for D (6 bases). V was pared by 7 bases and J by 6 bases, with 19 bases between. Per germline, CDR1 MNHNS and CDR2 SASEGT. This CDR3 contains 15 residues. The CDR3 nucleotides are TGTGCCAGCACCCCAAGCGGGGGGCCTAGTCAGCCCCAGCATTTT. It is translated as CASTPSGGPSQPQHF.

There are a few counts of this clonotype. The chain uses TRBV6-2 or TRBV6-3 and TRBJ2-2; D call uncertain. With 7 bases removed from V and 6 bases from J, the gap between germline ends came to 9 bases. This CDR3 spans 12 amino acids. Germline V gene lookup returns CDR1 MNHEY and CDR2 SVGEGT. The CDR3 spells CASTNSPGELFF. CDR3 bases: TGTGCCAGCACAAACTCCCCCGGGGAGCTGTTTTTT.

This clonotype was counted at least ten times. V usage is TRBV5-4 and J usage is TRBJ1-1; D perhaps matches TRBD1 (5 bases). The CDR3 extends over 15 amino acids. Germline loops: CDR1 SGHNT, CDR2 YYREEE (reference sequence). The ends were cut back, 1 base at V and 0 bases at J, with 10 bases in the middle. CDR3 amino acids: CASSLYGQLNTEAFF. Written as DNA, the CDR3 is TGTGCCAGCAGCTTGTATGGACAACTGAACACTGAAGCTTTCTTT.

This clonotype was counted at least ten times. V is TRBV5-1 and J is TRBJ2-7, with D unresolved. V was trimmed by 2 bases and J by 2 bases, leaving 2 bases between them. The CDR3 has 11 amino acids. The germline V gene has CDR1 SGHRS and CDR2 YFSETQ. CDR3 nucleotides: TGCGCCAGCAGCTTCACCTACGAGCAGTACTTC. Its protein is CASSFTYEQYF.

This CDR3 reads CASSRTGGSDQPQHF. The CDR3 DNA follows: TGTGCCAGCAGCCGGACAGGAGGGAGCGATCAGCCCCAGCATTTT. The chain employs TRBV6-1 and TRBJ1-5, with 7 positions matching TRBD1. Germline CDR1 is MNHNS and CDR2 is SASEGT. This CDR3 is built from 15 residues. After removal of 6 bases from V and 5 bases from J, the junction contained 10 bases not matched to a gene.

This clonotype was observed at least ten times. J is TRBJ1-2 and V is TRBV12-3 or TRBV12-4, with 8 bases matching TRBD1. V dropped 2 bases and J dropped 4; count of bases not matched to a gene: 9. This CDR3 is 16 amino acids long. Here the CDR3 reads CASSLFLDRVGYGYTF. CDR3 bases: TGTGCCAGCAGTTTATTCTTGGACAGGGTTGGCTATGGCTACACCTTC.

This clonotype has only a few counts. The chain has TRBV7-9 and TRBJ1-2; D unclear. The CDR3 runs to 13 residues. The V end was cut by 5 bases, the J end by 7 bases, with 14 bases between. The germline V gene encodes CDR1 SEHNR and CDR2 FQNEAQ (reference sequence). CDR3 loop: CASSPGREGGYTF. The CDR3 DNA reads as TGTGCCAGCAGCCCAGGAAGGGAAGGTGGCTACACCTTC.

This clonotype was counted ten times or more. This chain joins TRBV7-8 and TRBJ1-5; D possibly corresponds to TRBD1 (6 bases). Trimming pared 11 bases from V and 3 bases from J, leaving 14 bases between. The CDR3 contains 13 residues. CDR1 SGHVS and CDR2 FQNEAQ come from the germline V gene. The CDR3 DNA reads as TGTGCCGCGTCGGGGGGGCCCAATCAGCCCCAGCATTTT. Amino acid sequence: CAASGGPNQPQHF.

As regards this clonotype: This could be a read error, since a much larger clone is one nucleotide away. The genes are TRBV7-2 and TRBJ2-5, with D perhaps TRBD2 (5 bases). Germline CDR1 and CDR2: SGHTA and FQGNSA. The V and J ends lost 4 bases and 5 bases respectively, with 14 bases between them. The CDR3 totals 14 residues. The CDR3 region has the DNA TGTGCCAGCAGCTGCGGCGCGGGTGGGGAGACCCAGTACTTC. Translating it yields CASSCGAGGETQYF.

In this sample, this clonotype turned up a few times. The chain carries TRBV29-1 and TRBJ1-2; no clear D. Trimming shortened V by 2 bases and J by 2 bases, and 6 bases separated the two germline ends. The CDR3 is 12 residues long. From germline, CDR1 is SQVTM and CDR2 ANQGSEA. In DNA, the CDR3 is TGCAGCGTTGAAAGGGCAAACTATGGCTACACCTTC. Translating it yields CSVERANYGYTF.

Remarks on this clonotype: Being one base from a much bigger clone, this may be a read error. This chain connects TRBV6-1 to TRBJ1-5; D remains ambiguous. CDR1 and CDR2 from the germline V gene are MNHNS and SASEGT. CDR3 length: 12 residues. The CDR3 DNA follows: TGTGCCAGCAAAAAGAGCAATCAGCTCCAGCATTTT. Its protein product is CASKKSNQLQHF.

The CDR3 DNA reads as TGTGCCAGTACCGAACGGGGGGCATTCACTGTCGGCTACACCTTC. Translation: CASTERGAFTVGYTF. The chain employs TRBV19 and TRBJ1-2; a possible D gene is TRBD1 (6 bases). Per germline, CDR1 LNHDA and CDR2 SQIVND (reference sequence). The CDR3 is 15 amino acids. Trimming took off 7 bases at V and 8 bases at J, with 23 bases between the two ends.

The V call is TRBV5-8, the J call TRBJ2-1; 14 bases fit TRBD2. The J segment lost 4 bases and the V segment lost 2 bases, leaving 14 bases of the junction unmatched. This CDR3 region has 20 residues. Germline lookup yields CDR1 SGHTS and CDR2 YDEGEE. For the CDR3, the DNA is TGTGCCAGCAGCTTCATGGGACTAGCGGGAGTATCGGGGGGATACAATGAGCAGTTCTTC. It encodes CASSFMGLAGVSGGYNEQFF.

This clonotype was recorded once. A much larger clone differs by one base, so this may be a read error. The V and J genes are TRBV28 and TRBJ2-7; 9 bases align to TRBD1. The germline V gene has CDR1 MDHEN and CDR2 SYDVKM. This CDR3 region has 14 residues. For the CDR3, the DNA is TGTGCCTGCAGTTTATATAGGACAGGGGTCGAGCAGTACTTC. Its protein is CACSLYRTGVEQYF. Full variable domain (missing parts from reference TRBV28 and TRBJ2-7): DVKVTQSSRYLVKRTGEKVFLECVQDMDHENMFWYRQDPGLGLRLIYFSYDVKMKEKGDIPEGYSVSREKKERFSLILESASTNQTSMYLCACSLYRTGVEQYFGPGTRLTVT.

The sample holds many counts of this clonotype. The genes are TRBV20-1 and TRBJ1-2; 11 nucleotides align to TRBD1. The CDR3 extends over 13 amino acids. Germline CDR1 reads DFQATT; CDR2 reads SNEGSKA (reference sequence). Trimming took 4 bases from V and 5 from J; bases not matched to a gene: 3. CDR3 DNA: TGCAGTGCTACCGGGACAGGGGGTTATGGCTACACCTTC. Translation: CSATGTGGYGYTF.

The genes are TRBV27 and TRBJ1-2; TRBD1 matches at 7 bases. CDR1 is MNHEY, CDR2 SMNVEV, per germline (reference sequence). After removal of 5 bases from V and 5 bases from J, the junction contained 11 bases not matched to a gene. This CDR3 has 15 amino acids. The CDR3 spells CASSDRAGFGYGYTF. In DNA form, the CDR3 reads TGTGCCAGCAGTGACAGGGCCGGCTTTGGGTATGGCTACACCTTC.